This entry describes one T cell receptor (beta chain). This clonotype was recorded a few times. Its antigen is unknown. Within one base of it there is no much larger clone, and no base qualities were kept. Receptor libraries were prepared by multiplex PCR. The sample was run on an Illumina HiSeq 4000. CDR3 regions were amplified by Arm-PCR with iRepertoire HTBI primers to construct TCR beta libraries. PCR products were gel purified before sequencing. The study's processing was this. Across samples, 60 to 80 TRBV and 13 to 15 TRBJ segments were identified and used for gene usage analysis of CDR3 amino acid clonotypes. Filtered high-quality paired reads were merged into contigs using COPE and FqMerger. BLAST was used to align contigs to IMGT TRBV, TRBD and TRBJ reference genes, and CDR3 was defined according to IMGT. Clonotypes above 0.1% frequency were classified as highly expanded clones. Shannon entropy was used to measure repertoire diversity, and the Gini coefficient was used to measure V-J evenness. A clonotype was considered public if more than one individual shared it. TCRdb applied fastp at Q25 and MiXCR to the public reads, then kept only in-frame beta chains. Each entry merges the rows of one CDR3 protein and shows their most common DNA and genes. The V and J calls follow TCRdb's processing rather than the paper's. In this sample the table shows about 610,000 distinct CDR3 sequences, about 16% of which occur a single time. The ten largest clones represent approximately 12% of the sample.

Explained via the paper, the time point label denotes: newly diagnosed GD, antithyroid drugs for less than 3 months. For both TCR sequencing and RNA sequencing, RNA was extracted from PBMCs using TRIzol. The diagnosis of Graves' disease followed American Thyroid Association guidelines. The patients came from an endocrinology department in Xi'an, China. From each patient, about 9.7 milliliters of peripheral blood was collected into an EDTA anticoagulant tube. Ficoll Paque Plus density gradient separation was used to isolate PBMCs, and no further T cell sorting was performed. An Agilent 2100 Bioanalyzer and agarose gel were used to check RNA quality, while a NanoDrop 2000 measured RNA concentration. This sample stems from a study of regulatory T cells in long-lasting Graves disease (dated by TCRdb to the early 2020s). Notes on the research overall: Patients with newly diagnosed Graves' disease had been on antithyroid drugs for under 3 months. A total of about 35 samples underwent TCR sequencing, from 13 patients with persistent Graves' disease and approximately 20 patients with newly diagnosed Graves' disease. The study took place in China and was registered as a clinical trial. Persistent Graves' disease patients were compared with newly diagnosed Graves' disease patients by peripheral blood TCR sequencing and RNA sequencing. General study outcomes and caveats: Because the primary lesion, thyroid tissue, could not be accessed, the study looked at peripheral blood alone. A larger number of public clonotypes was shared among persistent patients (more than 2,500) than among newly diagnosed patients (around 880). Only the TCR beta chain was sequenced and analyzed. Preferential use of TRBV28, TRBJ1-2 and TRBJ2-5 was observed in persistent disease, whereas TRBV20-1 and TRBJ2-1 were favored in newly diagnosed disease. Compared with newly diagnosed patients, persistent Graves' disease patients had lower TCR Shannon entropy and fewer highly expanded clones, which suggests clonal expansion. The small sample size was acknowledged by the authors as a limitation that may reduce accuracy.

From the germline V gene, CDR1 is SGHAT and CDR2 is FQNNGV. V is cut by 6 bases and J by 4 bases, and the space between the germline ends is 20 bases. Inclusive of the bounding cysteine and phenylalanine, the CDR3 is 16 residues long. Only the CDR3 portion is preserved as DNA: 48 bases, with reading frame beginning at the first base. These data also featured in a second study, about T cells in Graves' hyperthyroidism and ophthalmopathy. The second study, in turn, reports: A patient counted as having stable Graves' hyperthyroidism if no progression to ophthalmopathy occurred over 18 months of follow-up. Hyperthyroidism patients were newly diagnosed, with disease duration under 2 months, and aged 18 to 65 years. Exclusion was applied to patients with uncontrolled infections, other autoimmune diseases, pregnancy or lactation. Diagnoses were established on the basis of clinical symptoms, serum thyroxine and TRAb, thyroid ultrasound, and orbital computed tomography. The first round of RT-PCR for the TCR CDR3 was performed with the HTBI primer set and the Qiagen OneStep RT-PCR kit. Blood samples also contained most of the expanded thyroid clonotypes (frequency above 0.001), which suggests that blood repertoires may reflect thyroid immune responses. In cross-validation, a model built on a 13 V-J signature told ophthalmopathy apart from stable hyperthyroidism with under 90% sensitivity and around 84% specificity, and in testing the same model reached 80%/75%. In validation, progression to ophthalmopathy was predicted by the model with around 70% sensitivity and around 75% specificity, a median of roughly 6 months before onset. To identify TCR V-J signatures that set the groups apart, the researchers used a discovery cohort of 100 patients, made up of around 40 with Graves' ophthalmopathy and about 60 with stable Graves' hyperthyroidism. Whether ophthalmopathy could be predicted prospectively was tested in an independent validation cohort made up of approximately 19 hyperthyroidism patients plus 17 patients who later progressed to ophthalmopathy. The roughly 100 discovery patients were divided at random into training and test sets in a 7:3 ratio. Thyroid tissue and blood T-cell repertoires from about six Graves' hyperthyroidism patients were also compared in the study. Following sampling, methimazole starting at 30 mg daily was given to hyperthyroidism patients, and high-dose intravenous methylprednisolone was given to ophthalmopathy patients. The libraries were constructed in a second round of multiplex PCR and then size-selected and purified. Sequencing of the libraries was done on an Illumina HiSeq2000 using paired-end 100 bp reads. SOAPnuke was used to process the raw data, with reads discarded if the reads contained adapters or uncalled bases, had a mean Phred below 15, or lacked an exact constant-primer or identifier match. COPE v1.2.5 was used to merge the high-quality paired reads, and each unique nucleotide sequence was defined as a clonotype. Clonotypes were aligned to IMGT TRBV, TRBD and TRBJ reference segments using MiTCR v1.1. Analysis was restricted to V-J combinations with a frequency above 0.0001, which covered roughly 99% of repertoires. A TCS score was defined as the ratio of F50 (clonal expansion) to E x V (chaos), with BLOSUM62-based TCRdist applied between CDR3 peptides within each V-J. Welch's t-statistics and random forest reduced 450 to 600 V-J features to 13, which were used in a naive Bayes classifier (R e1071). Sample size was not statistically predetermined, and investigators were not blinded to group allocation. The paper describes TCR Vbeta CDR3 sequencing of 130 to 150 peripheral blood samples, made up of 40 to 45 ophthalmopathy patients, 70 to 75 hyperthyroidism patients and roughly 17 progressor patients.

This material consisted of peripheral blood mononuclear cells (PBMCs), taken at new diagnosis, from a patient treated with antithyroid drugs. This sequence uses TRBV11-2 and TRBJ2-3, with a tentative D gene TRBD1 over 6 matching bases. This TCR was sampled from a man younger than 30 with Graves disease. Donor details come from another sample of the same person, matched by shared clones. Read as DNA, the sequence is TGTGCCAGCAGTCGTACCCCACAGGGAAGGGCAGATACGCAGTATTTT. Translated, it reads CASSRTPQGRADTQYF.